This is a list of T cell receptor beta chains from one sample in a study of cytomegalovirus exposure and HLA in healthy donors. Profiled with immunoSEQ multiplex PCR; TCRdb holds only in-frame clones, not every one. This table holds about 190,000 clones, roughly four fifths found once. The sequenced material came from PBMCs. Receptors originate from a young man in good health and CMV-seronegative. Both conserved end residues are part of each CDR3. The D gene is left open where the match is weak. Size values are once, few and many counts, or a class for expanded clones, and some rows have none.

- | TRBJ1-4 | TRBV4-2 | 14 | - | CASSQVGAYEKLFF | TGTGCCAGCAGCCAAGTGGGGGCGTATGAAAAACTGTTTTTT
- | TRBJ1-2 | TRBV7-7 | 15 | TRBD1 | CASSLRTGPNYGYTF | TGTGCTAGCAGCTTAAGGACAGGCCCTAACTATGGCTACACCTTC
- | TRBJ2-5 | TRBV6-6 | 14 | - | CASIPGQTKETQYF | TGTGCCAGCATCCCTGGACAGACCAAGGAGACCCAGTACTTC
once | TRBJ2-7 | TRBV7-9 | 17 | TRBD1 | CASSLEGRQGSSYEQYF | TGTGCCAGCAGCTTAGAGGGGAGACAGGGGAGCTCCTACGAGCAGTACTTC
few | TRBJ1-2 | TRBV27 | 14 | TRBD1 | CASFGQGINYGYTF | TGTGCCAGCTTTGGACAGGGAATTAACTATGGCTACACCTTC
- | TRBJ2-7 | TRBV2 | 15 | - | CASLRGQRTYYEQYF | TGTGCCAGCTTACGCGGACAGCGGACTTACTACGAGCAGTACTTC
- | TRBJ2-6 | TRBV12-5 | 15 | - | CASGLPGTGASVLTF | TGTGCTAGTGGTCTCCCAGGGACTGGGGCCAGCGTCCTGACTTTC
few | TRBJ2-7 | TRBV9 | 15 | TRBD1 | CASSVEGQGAYEQYF | TGTGCCAGCAGCGTAGAAGGACAGGGAGCCTACGAGCAGTACTTC
- | TRBJ1-3 | TRBV6-1 | 15 | TRBD1 | CASRSSTGAGNTIYF | TGTGCCAGCAGGAGTAGTACAGGGGCTGGAAACACCATATATTTT
- | TRBJ2-7 | TRBV18 | 17 | TRBD2 | CASSLIPKRETRYEQYF | TGTGCCAGCTCTCTTATCCCTAAGCGGGAGACCCGCTACGAGCAGTACTTC
- | TRBJ1-3 | TRBV9 | 18 | TRBD1 | CASSVGQVLRGDGNTIYF | TGTGCCAGCAGCGTCGGACAGGTTCTGCGCGGGGATGGAAACACCATATATTTT
- | TRBJ1-1 | TRBV7-9 | 16 | - | CASSFSPTAMNTEAFF | TGTGCCAGCAGCTTCTCCCCTACCGCCATGAACACTGAAGCTTTCTTT
once | TRBJ2-5 | TRBV7-7 | 13 | TRBD1 | CASSYTGEQTQYF | TGTGCTAGCAGCTATACAGGGGAACAGACCCAGTACTTC
- | TRBJ1-5 | TRBV7-6 | 19 | - | CASSPEWHTEYTSGQPQHF | TGTGCCAGCAGCCCAGAGTGGCACACGGAATACACTTCGGGTCAGCCCCAGCATTTT
- | TRBJ2-2 | TRBV9 | 17 | - | CASSAPREGGHTGELFF | TGTGCCAGCAGCGCCCCCCGGGAAGGGGGACACACCGGGGAGCTGTTTTTT
- | TRBJ2-1 | TRBV5-1 | 16 | TRBD2 | CASRAKGREGRNEQFF | TGCGCCAGCAGGGCGAAAGGGCGGGAGGGCCGGAATGAGCAGTTCTTC
- | TRBJ2-7 | TRBV6-5 | 14 | TRBD1 | CASSYPDRVGEQYF | TGTGCCAGCAGTTACCCGGACAGGGTCGGCGAGCAGTACTTC
- | TRBJ1-1 | TRBV13 | 16 | - | CASSLDAGELNTEAFF | TGTGCCAGCAGCTTAGACGCAGGTGAATTGAACACTGAAGCTTTCTTT
- | TRBJ1-1 | TRBV6-1 | 14 | - | CASSDGVANTEAFF | TGTGCCAGCAGTGACGGGGTGGCGAACACTGAAGCTTTCTTT
- | TRBJ1-1 | TRBV15 | 13 | - | CATSRDRGAEAFF | TGTGCCACCAGCAGAGATCGGGGGGCTGAAGCTTTCTTT
- | TRBJ2-1 | TRBV27 | 13 | - | CASSLARLNEQFF | TGTGCCAGCAGTTTAGCAAGACTTAATGAGCAGTTCTTC
- | TRBJ1-5 | TRBV19 | 15 | - | CASSIERGRNQPQHF | TGTGCCAGTAGTATAGAGCGGGGGAGAAATCAGCCCCAGCATTTT
- | TRBJ1-4 | TRBV10-1 | 15 | - | CASSPNREPHEKLFF | TGCGCCAGCAGCCCGAATCGGGAACCCCATGAAAAACTGTTTTTT
- | TRBJ1-3 | TRBV28 | 14 | TRBD1 | CASRETGAGNTIYF | TGTGCCAGCAGAGAGACAGGGGCTGGAAACACCATATATTTT
- | TRBJ1-1 | TRBV5-1 | 14 | TRBD1 | CASTEGQGRAEAFF | TGCGCCAGCACGGAAGGACAGGGGAGGGCTGAAGCTTTCTTT
- | TRBJ2-1 | TRBV5-4 | 16 | - | CASSLDGQTPVVEQFF | TGTGCCAGCAGCTTGGATGGCCAGACTCCCGTCGTTGAGCAGTTCTTC
once | TRBJ2-2 | TRBV19 | 17 | TRBD1 | CASSTSSGTGRTGELFF | TGTGCCAGTAGTACCTCGTCCGGGACAGGGAGGACCGGGGAGCTGTTTTTT
- | TRBJ2-5 | TRBV9 | 14 | - | CASSIRQDQETQYF | TGTGCCAGCAGCATTCGACAGGACCAAGAGACCCAGTACTTC
- | TRBJ1-1 | TRBV19 | 14 | - | CASSRGGGVSEAFF | TGTGCCAGTAGTAGGGGAGGGGGTGTATCTGAAGCTTTCTTT
- | TRBJ1-6 | TRBV19 | 15 | TRBD1 | CASTGTEANNSPLHF | TGTGCCAGTACCGGGACAGAGGCTAATAATTCACCCCTCCACTTT
- | TRBJ1-3 | TRBV6-1 | 13 | - | CASSAYRGNTIYF | TGTGCCAGCAGCGCCTATCGGGGAAACACCATATATTTT
once | TRBJ2-7 | TRBV28 | 16 | - | CASSLLPGRVRYEQYF | TGTGCCAGCAGTTTATTGCCAGGCAGGGTGCGGTACGAGCAGTACTTC
- | TRBJ1-2 | TRBV5-4 | 14 | - | CASSMQQGYYGYTF | TGTGCCAGCAGCATGCAACAGGGCTACTATGGCTACACCTTC
once | TRBJ2-5 | TRBV7-2 | 11 | - | CASRLQETQYF | TGTGCCAGCAGGTTACAGGAGACCCAGTACTTC
- | TRBJ2-1 | TRBV19 | 15 | - | CASSISGGSHNEQFF | TGTGCCAGTAGTATTTCCGGGGGTTCCCACAATGAGCAGTTCTTC
- | TRBJ2-5 | TRBV7-7 | 15 | TRBD2 | CASSLGLAGVETQYF | TGTGCTAGCAGCTTAGGACTAGCGGGAGTAGAGACCCAGTACTTC
- | TRBJ1-4 | TRBV19 | 14 | TRBD1 | CASSAGQTNEKLFF | TGTGCCAGTAGTGCGGGACAGACTAATGAAAAACTGTTTTTT
- | TRBJ1-1 | TRBV9 | 14 | - | CASSVGRGNTEAFF | TGTGCCAGCAGCGTTGGCAGGGGGAACACTGAAGCTTTCTTT
- | TRBJ1-2 | TRBV6-1 | 14 | - | CASSDQGRSSGYTF | TGTGCCAGCAGTGATCAGGGTAGATCTAGTGGCTACACCTTC
- | TRBJ2-2 | TRBV19 | 15 | TRBD2 | CASLTSGVNTGELFF | TGTGCCAGTCTGACTAGCGGGGTGAACACCGGGGAGCTGTTTTTT
- | TRBJ2-5 | TRBV7-2 | 13 | TRBD2 | CASSAGLAETQYF | TGTGCCAGCAGCGCCGGACTAGCGGAGACCCAGTACTTC
- | TRBJ2-3 | TRBV7-2 | 16 | TRBD1 | CASSPPWDRSGDTQYF | TGTGCCAGCAGCCCCCCGTGGGACAGGTCAGGAGATACGCAGTATTTT